This TCR beta chain was recorded in a study of blood T cells in healthy people across ages. Study at large: Through template switching, about one barcoded beta molecule was captured per two T cells, as measured in model experiments.

V lost 2 bases to trimming and J lost 5 bases, with 11 bases between them. Germline CDR1 reads SGHTA; CDR2 reads FQGNSA. The CDR3 contains 14 residues. This clonotype was seen a handful of times. A J-beta primer mix and a sample-barcoded 5' primer were used in a second PCR of about 6 to 12 cycles. TCRdb used MiXCR to reprocess the 5' RACE reads, holding one entry per CDR3 protein. Of under 2 million distinct CDR3 sequences listed, roughly 32% are singletons. The gene calls are TRBV7-2 and TRBJ2-3; D might be TRBD1 or TRBD2, each matching 5 bases. The clonotype was recovered from a young woman in good health. Sequencing was done on a sample of blood. This CDR3 reads CASSLSGTVDTQYF. The CDR3 coding sequence is TGTGCCAGCAGCTTATCGGGGACGGTAGATACGCAGTATTTT.